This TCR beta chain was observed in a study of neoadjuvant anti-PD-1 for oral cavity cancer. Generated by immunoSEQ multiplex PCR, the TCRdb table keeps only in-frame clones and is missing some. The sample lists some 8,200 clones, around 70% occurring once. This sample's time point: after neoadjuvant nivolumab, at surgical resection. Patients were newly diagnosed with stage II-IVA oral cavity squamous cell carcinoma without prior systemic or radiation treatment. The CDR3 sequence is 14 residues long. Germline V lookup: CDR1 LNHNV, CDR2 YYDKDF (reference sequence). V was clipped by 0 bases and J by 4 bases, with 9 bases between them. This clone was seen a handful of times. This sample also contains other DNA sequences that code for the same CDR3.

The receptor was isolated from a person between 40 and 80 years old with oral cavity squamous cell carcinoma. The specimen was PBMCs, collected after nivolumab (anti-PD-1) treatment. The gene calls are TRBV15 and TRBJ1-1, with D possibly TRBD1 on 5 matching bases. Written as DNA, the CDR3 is TGTGCCACCAGCAGAGATCTCGGGGCCACTGAAGCTTTCTTT. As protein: CATSRDLGATEAFF.